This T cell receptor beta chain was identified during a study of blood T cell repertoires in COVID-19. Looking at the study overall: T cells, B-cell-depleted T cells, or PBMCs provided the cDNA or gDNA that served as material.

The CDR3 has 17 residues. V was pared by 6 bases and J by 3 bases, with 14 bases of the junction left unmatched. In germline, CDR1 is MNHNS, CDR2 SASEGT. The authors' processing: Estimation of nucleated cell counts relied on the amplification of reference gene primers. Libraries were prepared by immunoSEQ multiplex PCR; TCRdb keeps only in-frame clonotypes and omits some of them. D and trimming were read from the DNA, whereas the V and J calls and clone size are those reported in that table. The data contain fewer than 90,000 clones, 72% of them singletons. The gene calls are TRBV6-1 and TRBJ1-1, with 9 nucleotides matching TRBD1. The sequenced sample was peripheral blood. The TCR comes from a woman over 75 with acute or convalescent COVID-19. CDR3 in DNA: TGTGCCAGCAGGGAATACAGGGGGCTAGTCAGTGACACTGAAGCTTTCTTT. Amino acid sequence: CASREYRGLVSDTEAFF.